This T cell receptor (beta chain) was sequenced in a study of T cell clonotyping in hematopoietic cell transplantation. Study-wide findings and caveats: At the given depth, recipient repertoires were over 95% de novo clonotypes. Graft donor and pretransplant recipient Inverse Simpson Index values predicted broader posttransplant TCR diversity.

Recipient blood drawn about 28 days pretransplant and days 30, 100, 180 after. Comment on this clone: The antigen remains unidentified.

The repertoire was sequenced with immunoSEQ multiplex PCR; TCRdb's copy has only in-frame clones and lacks some. The profile shows roughly 13,000 clones, approximately 95% of them singletons. This TCR derives from a male patient aged 60-70 years who had an allogeneic stem cell transplant from an unrelated donor, so the T cells may come from the graft donor. Some clones in this sample may be carry-over from other donors' samples. Sequenced here: PBMCs, sampled 30 days after allogeneic stem cell transplant.

The CDR3 loop is CASSLGSWSSYEQYF. Here the CDR3 DNA reads TGCGCCAGCAGCTTGGGAAGCTGGAGCTCCTACGAGCAGTACTTC. V and J are TRBV5-1 and TRBJ2-7; D call uncertain. Germline CDR1 reads SGHRS; CDR2 reads YFSETQ. This CDR3 is 15 amino acids long. The ends were cut back, 0 bases at V and 0 bases at J, with 10 bases in the middle.